A single sample is the source of the 16 T cell receptor beta chains below, sequenced in a study of blood T cells in healthy people across ages (dated by TCRdb to between 2014 and 2016). Library creation used 5' RACE. This sample was sequenced with an Illumina HiSeq 2500. The second PCR ran for roughly 7 to 12 cycles and used a J-beta primer mix along with a sample-barcoded 5' primer. TCRdb handled the public reads itself, with Q25 trimming in fastp and clone calling in MiXCR, and kept productive beta chains. CDR3 protein sequences are deduplicated, and each keeps its most common genes and DNA. In all, the sample holds about 720,000 distinct CDR3 sequences, and approximately 22% of those were seen once. The ten biggest clones cover roughly 22% of the sample. What was sequenced was blood. The receptors derive from a man aged 65 to 79 in good health.

The sample holds a few counts of this clonotype. The chain has TRBV12-3 or TRBV12-4 and TRBJ2-7, with unresolved D. The DNA end favors TRBJ2-1, so the J call may be wrong. This CDR3 has 14 amino acids. CDR3 bases: TGTGCCAGCAGGACCTTGGACCAGTACAATGAGCAGTTCTTC. Its protein product is CASRTLDQYNEQFF.

This clonotype turned up a few times. A read error may account for a junction end that differs from germline. The V call is TRBV10-3, the J call TRBJ2-3; TRBD2 matches at 9 bases. The CDR3 has 15 residues. Germline V gene lookup returns CDR1 ENHRY and CDR2 SYGVKD. The CDR3 loop is CAISAFSGSTDTQYF. The DNA of the CDR3 is TGTGCCATCAGTGCGTTTAGCGGGAGCACGGATACGCAGTATTTT.

This clonotype was observed a handful of times. The chain links TRBV3-1 to TRBJ2-1; TRBD2 might be the D (5 bases). Germline-derived CDR1 and CDR2 are LGHDT and YNNKEL (reference sequence). Trimming stripped 0 bases from V and 5 bases from J, with 14 bases between. This CDR3 has 16 amino acids. CDR3 coding DNA: TGTGCCAGCAGCCAAGAGGTGGGGAGCAGTCACAATGAGCAGTTCTTC. It yields the protein CASSQEVGSSHNEQFF.

The rearrangement links TRBV19 to TRBJ1-5, with 8 bases fitting TRBD1. J gave up 2 bases and V 5 bases, and 8 bases lay outside the gene matches. The CDR3 is 16 residues long. Germline V lookup: CDR1 LNHDA, CDR2 SQIVND (reference sequence). As DNA, the CDR3 is TGTGCCAGTAGTCCGGACAGGGTGAGAGGCAATCAGCCCCAGCATTTT. Amino acids: CASSPDRVRGNQPQHF.

This clonotype was counted between two and nine times. V is TRBV20-1 and J is TRBJ2-1, with TRBD1 as a possible D gene (6 bases). This CDR3 has 13 residues. V dropped 7 bases and J dropped 11 bases, with 21 bases sitting between them. CDR1 DFQATT and CDR2 SNEGSKA come from the germline V gene (reference sequence). CDR3 nucleotide sequence: TGCAGTGTAGGGGGTCGGCAGCCTCCTAAGCAGTTCTTC. Amino acid sequence: CSVGGRQPPKQFF.

This clonotype was seen more than once but under ten times. The gene calls are TRBV14 and TRBJ2-1; no clear D. V lost 2 bases and J 4 bases, leaving 12 bases between the germline ends. Germline-derived CDR1 and CDR2 are SGHDN and FVKESK. This CDR3 has 15 amino acids. In DNA form, the CDR3 reads TGTGCCAGCAGCCAATTATCGATGAAATACAATGAGCAGTTCTTC. Its translation is CASSQLSMKYNEQFF.

V usage is TRBV12-3 or TRBV12-4 and J usage is TRBJ2-1, with TRBD2 matching 9 bases. J gave up 4 bases and V 5 bases, and 9 bases lay outside the gene matches. This CDR3 contains 16 residues. DNA of the CDR3: TGTGCCAGCAGTGTAGGACTAGCGAGAGGGTACAATGAGCAGTTCTTC. This gives the protein CASSVGLARGYNEQFF.

The table lists this clonotype with a few counts. The chain joins TRBV10-3 to TRBJ2-5, with 7 bases that match TRBD1. With V trimmed by 3 bases and J by 5 bases, 3 bases remained unmatched. The germline gives CDR1 ENHRY, CDR2 SYGVKD. This CDR3 contains 13 residues. The CDR3 DNA reads as TGTGCCATCAGTGACAGCAGGGGGGAGACCCAGTACTTC. Its translation: CAISDSRGETQYF.

This clonotype appeared a few times. The CDR3 sequence is CASRSRNVGTQYF. CDR3 coding DNA: TGTGCCAGCAGATCCAGGAACGTGGGGACCCAGTACTTC. V and J are TRBV2 and TRBJ2-5; D is undetermined. The CDR3 is made up of 13 amino acids. The germline V and J ends were trimmed by 6 bases and 7 bases, with 15 bases remaining between them. Germline V lookup: CDR1 SNHLY, CDR2 FYNNEI.

The J gene is TRBJ2-3, the V gene TRBV5-1; TRBD1 might be the D (5 bases). V was trimmed by 1 base and J by 6 bases, leaving 15 bases between them. Germline V lookup: CDR1 SGHRS, CDR2 YFSETQ. The CDR3 extends over 15 amino acids. CDR3 DNA sequence: TGCGCCAGCAGCTTGATGCAGGGTCGTACGGATACGCAGTATTTT. Residues: CASSLMQGRTDTQYF.

This clonotype came up a few times. CDR3 amino acids: CATSDPGTSDNEQFF. The CDR3 DNA reads as TGTGCCACCAGTGATCCCGGGACTAGCGATAATGAGCAGTTCTTC. The genes are TRBV24-1 and TRBJ2-1; the match to TRBD2 covers 10 bases. The germline CDR1 and CDR2 sequences are KGHDR and SFDVKD. The CDR3 runs 15 residues. The J segment lost 7 bases and the V segment lost 3 bases, leaving 5 bases of the junction unmatched.

The chain links TRBV20-1 to TRBJ1-5; D not resolved. The CDR3 spans 13 residues. V was clipped by 8 bases and J by 3 bases, with 14 bases between them. Germline CDR1 and CDR2: DFQATT and SNEGSKA (reference sequence). CDR3 loop: CSSRRATNQPQHF. DNA for the CDR3: TGCAGTTCACGCCGGGCCACCAATCAGCCCCAGCATTTT.

The V and J genes are TRBV5-1 and TRBJ2-1, with 10 bases fitting TRBD2. V shed 3 bases and J 3 bases; nucleotides not matched to a gene: 3. The CDR3 is 15 residues long. Germline-derived CDR1 and CDR2 are SGHRS and YFSETQ. DNA of the CDR3: TGCGCCAGCAGCTCTAGCGGGGGATACTACAATGAGCAGTTCTTC. The encoded protein is CASSSSGGYYNEQFF.

The V and J genes are TRBV6-5 and TRBJ2-1; TRBD1 agrees at 7 bases. V lost 5 bases, J lost 7 bases, and 8 bases stayed unmatched. The CDR3 has 14 residues. The germline CDR1 and CDR2 sequences are MNHEY and SVGAGI. The CDR3 DNA sequence: TGTGCCAGCAGTAGAGGGGGCGCGGGTAATGAGCAGTTCTTC. Protein sequence: CASSRGGAGNEQFF.

CDR3: CASSDEGGYGYTF. The DNA for the CDR3 is TGTGCCAGCAGTGATGAGGGAGGCTATGGCTACACCTTC. The chain combines TRBV2 with TRBJ1-2; D is unresolved. Between the trimmed V and J ends, which lost 3 bases and 4 bases, there was a span of 9 bases. This CDR3 comprises 13 residues. CDR1 is SNHLY and CDR2 is FYNNEI in the germline V gene.

The V and J genes are TRBV19 and TRBJ1-4, with 8 bases that match TRBD1. The germline gives CDR1 LNHDA, CDR2 SQIVND (reference sequence). V trimming: 6 bases; J trimming: 7 bases; junction bases outside the gene matches: 10. The CDR3 totals 15 residues. CDR3 region: CASSHPGQVREKLFF. In DNA, the CDR3 is TGTGCCAGTAGCCACCCGGGACAGGTCCGTGAAAAACTGTTTTTT.